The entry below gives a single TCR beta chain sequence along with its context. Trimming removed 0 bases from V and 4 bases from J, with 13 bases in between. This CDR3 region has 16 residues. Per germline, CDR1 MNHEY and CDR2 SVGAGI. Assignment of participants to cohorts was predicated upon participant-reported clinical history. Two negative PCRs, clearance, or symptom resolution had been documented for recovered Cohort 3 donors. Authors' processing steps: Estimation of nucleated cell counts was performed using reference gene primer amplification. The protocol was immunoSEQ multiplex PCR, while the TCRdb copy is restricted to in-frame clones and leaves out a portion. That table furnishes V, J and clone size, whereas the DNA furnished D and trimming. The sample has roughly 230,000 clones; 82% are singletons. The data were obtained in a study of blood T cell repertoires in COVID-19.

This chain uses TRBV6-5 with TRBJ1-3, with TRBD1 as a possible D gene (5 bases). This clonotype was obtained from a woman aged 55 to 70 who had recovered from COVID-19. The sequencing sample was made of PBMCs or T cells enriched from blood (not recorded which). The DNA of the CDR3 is TGTGCCAGCAGTTACTCGATCGGGACTTCAGGAAACACCATATATTTT. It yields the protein CASSYSIGTSGNTIYF.